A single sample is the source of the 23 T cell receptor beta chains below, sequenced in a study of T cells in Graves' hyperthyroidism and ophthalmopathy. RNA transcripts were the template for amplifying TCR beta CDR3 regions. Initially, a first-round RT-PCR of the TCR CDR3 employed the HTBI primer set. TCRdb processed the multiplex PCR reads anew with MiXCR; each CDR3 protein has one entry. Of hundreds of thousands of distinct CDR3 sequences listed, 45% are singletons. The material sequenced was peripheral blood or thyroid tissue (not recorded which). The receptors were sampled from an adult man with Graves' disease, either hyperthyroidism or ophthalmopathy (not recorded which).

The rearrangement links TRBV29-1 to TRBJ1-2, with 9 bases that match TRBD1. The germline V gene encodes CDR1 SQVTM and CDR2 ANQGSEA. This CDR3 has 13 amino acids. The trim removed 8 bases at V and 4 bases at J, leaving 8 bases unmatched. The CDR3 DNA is TGCAGCTTGGGGGACAGGGTGGGCTATGGCTACACCTTC. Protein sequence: CSLGDRVGYGYTF. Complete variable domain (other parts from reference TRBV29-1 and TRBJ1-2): SAVISQKPSRDICQRGTSLTIQCQVDSQVTMMFWYRQQPGQSLTLIATANQGSEATYESGFVIDKFPISRPNLTFSTLTVSNMSPEDSSIYLCSLGDRVGYGYTFGSGTRLTVV.

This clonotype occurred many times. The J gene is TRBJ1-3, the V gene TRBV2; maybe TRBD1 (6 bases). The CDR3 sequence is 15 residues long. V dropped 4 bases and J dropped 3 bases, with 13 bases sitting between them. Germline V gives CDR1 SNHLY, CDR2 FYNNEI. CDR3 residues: CASSAGAGSGNTIYF. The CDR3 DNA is TGTGCCAGCAGTGCAGGGGCAGGTAGTGGAAACACCATATATTTT.

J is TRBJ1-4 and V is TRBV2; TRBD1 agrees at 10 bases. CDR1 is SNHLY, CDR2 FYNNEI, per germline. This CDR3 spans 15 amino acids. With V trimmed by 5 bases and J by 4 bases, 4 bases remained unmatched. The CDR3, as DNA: TGTGCCAGCAGTCTATGGACAGGGGGTAATGAAAAACTGTTTTTT. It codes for CASSLWTGGNEKLFF.

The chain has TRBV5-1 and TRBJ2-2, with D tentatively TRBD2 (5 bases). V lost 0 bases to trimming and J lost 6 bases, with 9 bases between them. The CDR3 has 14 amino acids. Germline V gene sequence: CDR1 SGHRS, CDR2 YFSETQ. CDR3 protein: CASSLEKAAGELFF. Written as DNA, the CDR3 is TGCGCCAGCAGCTTGGAGAAAGCGGCCGGGGAGCTGTTTTTT.

Here the CDR3 reads CASSLGAGAGNTEAFF. DNA of the CDR3: TGCGCCAGCAGCTTGGGGGCAGGGGCGGGGAACACTGAAGCTTTCTTT. The genes are TRBV5-1 and TRBJ1-1, with D possibly TRBD1 on 6 matching bases. The V end lost 0 bases, the J end lost 1 base, and 13 bases lay between the germline ends. There are 16 residues in the CDR3. Germline V gene sequence: CDR1 SGHRS, CDR2 YFSETQ.

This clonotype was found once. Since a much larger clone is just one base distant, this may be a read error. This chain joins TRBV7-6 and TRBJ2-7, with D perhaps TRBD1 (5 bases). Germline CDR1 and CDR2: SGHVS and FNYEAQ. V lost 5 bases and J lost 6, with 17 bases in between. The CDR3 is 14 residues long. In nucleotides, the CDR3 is TGTGCCAGCAGCCTAGGGGTACCTTCAGGCGAGCAGTACTTC. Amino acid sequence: CASSLGVPSGEQYF. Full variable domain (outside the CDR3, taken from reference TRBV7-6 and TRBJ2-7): GAGVSQSPRYKVTKRGQDVALRCDPISGHVSLYWYRQALGQGPEFLTYFNYEAQQDKSGLPNDRFSAERPEGSISTLTIQRTEQRDSAMYRCASSLGVPSGEQYFGPGTRLTVT.

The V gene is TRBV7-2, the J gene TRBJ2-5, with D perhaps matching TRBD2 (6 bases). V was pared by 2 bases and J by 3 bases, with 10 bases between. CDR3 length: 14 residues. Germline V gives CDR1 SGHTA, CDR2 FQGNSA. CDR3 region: CASSLFTGEETQYF. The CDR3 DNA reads TGTGCCAGCAGCTTATTCACGGGAGAAGAGACCCAGTACTTC.

CDR3 coding DNA: TGTGCCAGTAGTAACGGACCGGGACAGGGGAGCGAAAAACTGTTTTTT. It yields the protein CASSNGPGQGSEKLFF. This sequence joins TRBV19 and TRBJ1-4; TRBD1 agrees at 10 bases. V trimming: 4 bases; J trimming: 8 bases; junction bases outside the gene matches: 10. The CDR3 consists of 16 residues. CDR1 is LNHDA, CDR2 SQIVND, per germline (reference sequence).

CDR3 in DNA: TGTGCCAGCAGTGCGCGACAGGGCATAGACTATGGCTACACCTTC. Translation gives CASSARQGIDYGYTF. The chain uses TRBV12-3 or TRBV12-4 and TRBJ1-2; TRBD1 matches 7 bases. The CDR3 length is 15 residues. The J segment lost 3 bases and the V segment lost 5 bases, leaving 9 bases of the junction unmatched.

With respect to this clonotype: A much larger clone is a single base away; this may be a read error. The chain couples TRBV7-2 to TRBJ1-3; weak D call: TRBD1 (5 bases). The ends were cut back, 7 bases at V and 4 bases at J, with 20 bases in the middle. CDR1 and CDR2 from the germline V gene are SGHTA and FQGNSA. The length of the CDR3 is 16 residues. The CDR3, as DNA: TGTGCCAGCAACTCCCCTGCCGGGACTACGGGAAACACCATATATTTT. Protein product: CASNSPAGTTGNTIYF.

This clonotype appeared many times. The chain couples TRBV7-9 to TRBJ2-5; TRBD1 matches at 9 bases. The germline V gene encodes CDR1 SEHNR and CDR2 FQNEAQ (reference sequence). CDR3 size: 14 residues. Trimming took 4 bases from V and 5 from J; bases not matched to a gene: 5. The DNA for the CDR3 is TGTGCCAGCAGCTCAACAGGGGGCAGGGAGACCCAGTACTTC. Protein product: CASSSTGGRETQYF.

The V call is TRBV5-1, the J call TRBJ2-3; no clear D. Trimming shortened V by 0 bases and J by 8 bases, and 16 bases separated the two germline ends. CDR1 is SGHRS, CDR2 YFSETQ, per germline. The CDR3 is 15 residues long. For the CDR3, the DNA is TGCGCCAGCAGCTTGGAAGTAATAGCAGAGAGTACGCAGTATTTT. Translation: CASSLEVIAESTQYF.

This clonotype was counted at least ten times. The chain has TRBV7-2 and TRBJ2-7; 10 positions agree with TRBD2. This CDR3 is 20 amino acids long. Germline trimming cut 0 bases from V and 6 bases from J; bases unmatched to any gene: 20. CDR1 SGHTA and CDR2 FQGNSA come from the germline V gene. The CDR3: CASSLAGLPSGRWGVLEQYF. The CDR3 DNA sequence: TGTGCCAGCAGCTTAGCGGGCCTGCCTAGCGGGAGATGGGGGGTTCTCGAGCAGTACTTC.

The CDR3 region has the DNA TGCAGCAGTTTCCGGACAGTCCCTAACTATGGCTACACCTTC. It specifies CSSFRTVPNYGYTF. The rearrangement joins TRBV29-1 to TRBJ1-2; tentative D call: TRBD1 (6 bases). The V gene lost 8 bases and the J gene lost 0 bases, with 16 bases spanning the gap. The CDR3 spans 14 residues. Per germline, CDR1 SQVTM and CDR2 ANQGSEA.

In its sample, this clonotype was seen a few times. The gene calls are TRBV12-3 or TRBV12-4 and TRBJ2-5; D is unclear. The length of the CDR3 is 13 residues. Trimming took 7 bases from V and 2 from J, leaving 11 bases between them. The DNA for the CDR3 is TGTGCCAGCAATCTCGACACACAAGAGACCCAGTACTTC. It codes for CASNLDTQETQYF.

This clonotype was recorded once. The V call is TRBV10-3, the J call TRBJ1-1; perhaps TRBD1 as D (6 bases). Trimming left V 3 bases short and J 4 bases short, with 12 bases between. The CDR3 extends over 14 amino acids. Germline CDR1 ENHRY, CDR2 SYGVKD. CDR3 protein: CAISDLGAATEAFF. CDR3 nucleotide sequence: TGTGCCATCAGTGATCTGGGGGCGGCCACTGAAGCTTTCTTT.

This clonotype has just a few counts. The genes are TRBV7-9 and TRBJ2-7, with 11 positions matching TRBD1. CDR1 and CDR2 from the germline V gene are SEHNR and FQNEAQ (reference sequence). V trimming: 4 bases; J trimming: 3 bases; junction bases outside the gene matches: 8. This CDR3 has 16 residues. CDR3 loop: CASSSMGDRGDYEQYF. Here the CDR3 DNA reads TGTGCCAGCAGCTCTATGGGGGACAGGGGGGACTACGAGCAGTACTTC.

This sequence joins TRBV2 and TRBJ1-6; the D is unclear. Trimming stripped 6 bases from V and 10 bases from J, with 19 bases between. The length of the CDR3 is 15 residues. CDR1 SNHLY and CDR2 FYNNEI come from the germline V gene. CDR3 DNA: TGTGCCAGCAGGAAGCAGGCAGTGGGCTCCTCACCCCTCCACTTT. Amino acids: CASRKQAVGSSPLHF.

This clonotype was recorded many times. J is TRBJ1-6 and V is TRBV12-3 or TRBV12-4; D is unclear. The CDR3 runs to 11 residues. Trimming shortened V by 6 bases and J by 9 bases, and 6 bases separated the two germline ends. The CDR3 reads CASSNGSPLHF. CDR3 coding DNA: TGTGCCAGCAGCAACGGTTCACCCCTCCACTTT.

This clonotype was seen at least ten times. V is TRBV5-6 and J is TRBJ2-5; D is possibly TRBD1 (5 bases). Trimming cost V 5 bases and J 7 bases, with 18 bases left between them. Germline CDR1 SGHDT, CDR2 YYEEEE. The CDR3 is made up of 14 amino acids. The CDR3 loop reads CASRRGAASGTQYF. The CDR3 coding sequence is TGTGCCAGCAGGCGTGGGGCTGCCAGTGGGACCCAGTACTTC. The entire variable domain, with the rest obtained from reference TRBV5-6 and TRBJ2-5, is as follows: DAGVTQSPTHLIKTRGQQVTLRCSPKSGHDTVSWYQQALGQGPQFIFQYYEEEERQRGNFPDRFSGHQFPNYSSELNVNALLLGDSALYLCASRRGAASGTQYFGPGTRLLVL.

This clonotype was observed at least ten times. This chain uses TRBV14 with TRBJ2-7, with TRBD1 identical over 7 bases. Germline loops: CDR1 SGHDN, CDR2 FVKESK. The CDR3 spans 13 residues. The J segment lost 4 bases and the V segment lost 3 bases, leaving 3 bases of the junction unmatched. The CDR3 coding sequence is TGTGCCAGCAGCCAGCTACAGGGGTACGAGCAGTACTTC. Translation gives CASSQLQGYEQYF.

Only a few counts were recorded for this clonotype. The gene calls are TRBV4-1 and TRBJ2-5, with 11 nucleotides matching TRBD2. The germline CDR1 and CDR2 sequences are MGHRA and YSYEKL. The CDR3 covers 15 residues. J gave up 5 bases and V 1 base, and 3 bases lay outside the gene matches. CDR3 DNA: TGCGCCAGCAGCCAAGTGCTAGCGGGAGGCGAGACCCAGTACTTC. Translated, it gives CASSQVLAGGETQYF.

For the CDR3, the DNA is TGTGCCAGCAGTGAACGAAGACGCACGGGAAACACTGAAGCTTTCTTT. It specifies CASSERRRTGNTEAFF. This rearrangement joins TRBV6-1 to TRBJ1-1; no clear D gene. The CDR3 has 16 amino acids. Trimming stripped 2 bases from V and 2 bases from J, with 15 bases between. The germline CDR1 and CDR2 sequences are MNHNS and SASEGT.